Listed below are T cell receptor beta chains from one sample, sequenced in a study of T cell changes during pregnancy in multiple sclerosis. TCRdb keeps only in-frame clones here, not all; method: immunoSEQ multiplex PCR. The table shows fewer than 50,000 clones, with almost 95% occurring only once. The sequences come from CD8+ T cells from peripheral blood mononuclear cells, collected in the first trimester of pregnancy. Receptor source: a female donor with multiple sclerosis, enrolled in a pregnancy study. Each CDR3 is given with its conserved first and last residue. A D gene is named only where the DNA matches it firmly. Size is omitted from some rows. Given values are once, few, many or a class for expanded clones.

size	D	V	J	DNA	CDR3
-	-	TRBV7-6	TRBJ2-7	TGTGCCAGCAGCTTAGGGTTCCCGGACTATAAGTCCTACGAGCAGTACTTC	CASSLGFPDYKSYEQYF
-	-	TRBV19	TRBJ2-7	TGTGCCAGTAGTATTTCGGGTTTCCTCTACGAGCAGTACTTC	CASSISGFLYEQYF
-	-	TRBV28	TRBJ1-2	TGTGCCAGCAGTTCTACTAACTATGGCTACACCTTC	CASSSTNYGYTF
-	-	TRBV9	TRBJ1-1	TGTGCCAGCAGCGTTCAGGGGATGAACACTGAAGCTTTCTTT	CASSVQGMNTEAFF
once	-	TRBV29-1	TRBJ2-2	TGCAGCGTTGAAGTAGGGGGGGCTGGCACCGGGGAGCTGTTTTTT	CSVEVGGAGTGELFF
-	-	TRBV7-9	TRBJ1-1	TGTGCCAGCAGGCAAGGGGCTGGTACTGAAGCTTTCTTT	CASRQGAGTEAFF
-	-	TRBV29-1	TRBJ1-4	TGCAGCGTTGAAGATGCGGTGACAGCCGGACGGGAAAAACTGTTTTTT	CSVEDAVTAGREKLFF
-	TRBD1	TRBV6-1	TRBJ1-2	TGTGCCATCCTAATGAAGACAGGGAACTATGGCTACACCTTC	CAILMKTGNYGYTF
-	TRBD1	TRBV5-4	TRBJ1-2	TGTGCCAGCAGCTTGGAGCCTGGGACAGGCGGCTATGGCTACACCTTC	CASSLEPGTGGYGYTF
-	-	TRBV28	TRBJ1-2	TGTGCCAGCACCGATCAGAGGGGAGGGTTCTATGGCTACACCTTC	CASTDQRGGFYGYTF